The 29 T cell receptor beta chains below come from one sample, sequenced in a study of CD8+CD57+ T cells in acquired aplastic anemia. Using genomic DNA as the template, TCR beta VDJ and CDR3 profiling was carried out. TCRdb independently ran MiXCR on the reads; one entry per CDR3 protein. The sample records about 180,000 distinct CDR3 sequences, just over 45% being singletons. The sequenced sample consisted of sorted CD4+, CD8+, or CD8+CD57+ T cells (not recorded which) from PBMCs. The source is a human donor in good health.

This clonotype was seen repeatedly, ten times or more. This rearrangement joins TRBV2 to TRBJ1-5, with D unclear. The V gene's germline CDR1 is SNHLY and CDR2 FYNNEI. V was trimmed by 4 bases and J by 3 bases, leaving 7 bases between them. The length of the CDR3 is 13 residues. As DNA, the CDR3 is TGTGCCAGCAGTGTTGGGCTCAATCAGCCCCAGCATTTT. The encoded protein is CASSVGLNQPQHF.

At least ten counts were recorded for this clonotype. DNA of the CDR3: TGTGCCAGCAGTGAAGGGACAGGCTCTGGAAACACCATATATTTT. Protein sequence: CASSEGTGSGNTIYF. This sequence joins TRBV2 and TRBJ1-3; 7 bases map to TRBD1. The CDR3 covers 15 residues. The ends lost 1 base at V and 0 bases at J; junction bases unmatched: 0. CDR1 SNHLY and CDR2 FYNNEI come from the germline V gene.

This chain links TRBV6-5 with TRBJ2-5; 10 positions agree with TRBD1. V shed 9 bases, J shed 5 bases, and the junction held 9 bases outside the gene matches. The germline CDR1 and CDR2 sequences are MNHEY and SVGAGI. This CDR3 comprises 14 residues. DNA of the CDR3: TGTGCCAGTGGATACCGGGACAGGGGTGAGACCCAGTACTTC. Protein sequence: CASGYRDRGETQYF.

This clonotype was seen many times. The J gene is TRBJ1-1, the V gene TRBV7-9; D uncertain. The germline gives CDR1 SEHNR, CDR2 FQNEAQ (reference sequence). This CDR3 is built from 12 residues. V lost 3 bases and J lost 3, with 5 bases in between. The CDR3 coding sequence is TGTGCCAGCAGCTTCCGTTACACTGAAGCTTTCTTT. It is translated as CASSFRYTEAFF.

This clonotype was picked up a small number of times. The chain uses TRBV5-5 and TRBJ1-5; D not resolved. CDR1 is SGHKS, CDR2 YYEKEE, per germline (reference sequence). V lost 0 bases and J lost 6, with 28 bases in between. The CDR3 extends over 20 amino acids. CDR3 nucleotides: TGTGCCAGCAGCTTGGAGTGGGCGGTTTTGAGCAATGATTATAGTCAGCCCCAGCATTTT. It translates to CASSLEWAVLSNDYSQPQHF.

This clonotype came up many times. The gene calls are TRBV24-1 and TRBJ2-1; 9 bases agree with TRBD1. There are 18 residues in the CDR3. J gave up 8 bases and V 3 bases, and 16 bases lay outside the gene matches. CDR1 is KGHDR and CDR2 is SFDVKD in the germline V gene. CDR3 sequence reads: CATSDPGQGLPRGDEQFF. CDR3 DNA: TGTGCCACCAGTGATCCCGGACAGGGGCTCCCGAGGGGGGATGAGCAGTTCTTC.

On this clonotype: At one of its ends the junction is not consistent with the germline gene, which may arise from a read error. This chain uses TRBV20-1 with TRBJ1-2; D ambiguous. The CDR3 has 12 residues. Germline V gene lookup returns CDR1 DFQATT and CDR2 SNEGSKA (reference sequence). DNA for the CDR3: TGCAATGCTAGAGTTGGTTCCTGTGGCTACACCTTC. Protein sequence: CNARVGSCGYTF.

The chain couples TRBV10-3 to TRBJ2-5; no clear D gene. CDR3 length equals 12 residues. Between the trimmed V and J ends, which lost 0 bases and 5 bases, there was a span of 4 bases. Germline CDR1 is ENHRY and CDR2 is SYGVKD. CDR3 protein: CAISESGETQYF. The CDR3 nucleotides read TGTGCCATCAGTGAGTCTGGTGAGACCCAGTACTTC.

This clonotype appeared a few times. The V call is TRBV2, the J call TRBJ1-4; 7 bases fit TRBD1. With V trimmed by 8 bases and J by 2 bases, 11 bases remained unmatched. Germline loops: CDR1 SNHLY, CDR2 FYNNEI. The CDR3 has 16 amino acids. CDR3 in amino acids: CASSPRQGDTNEKLFF. CDR3 nucleotides: TGTGCCAGCTCACCAAGACAGGGTGACACTAATGAAAAACTGTTTTTT.

This clonotype came up many times. V usage is TRBV20-1 and J usage is TRBJ1-1, with 7 bases matching TRBD1. The CDR3 loop spans 17 amino acids. CDR1 and CDR2 from the germline V gene are DFQATT and SNEGSKA (reference sequence). V trimming: 0 bases; J trimming: 2 bases; junction bases outside the gene matches: 12. CDR3 coding DNA: TGCAGTGCTAGAGATCGCTGGCAGGGGGTCGGAAACACTGAAGCTTTCTTT. Amino acids: CSARDRWQGVGNTEAFF.

This clonotype was counted at least ten times. The chain employs TRBV7-2 and TRBJ1-1; D not resolved. CDR3 size: 14 residues. Trimming stripped 1 base from V and 4 bases from J, with 10 bases between. Germline lookup yields CDR1 SGHTA and CDR2 FQGNSA. CDR3 amino acids: CASSLGSPSTEAFF. CDR3 sequence (DNA): TGTGCCAGCAGCTTAGGATCCCCTAGCACTGAAGCTTTCTTT.

This clonotype was counted many times. The chain recombines TRBV7-3 with TRBJ2-2; 9 nucleotides agree with TRBD2. V shed 6 bases and J 2 bases; nucleotides not matched to a gene: 4. The CDR3 runs 15 residues. Germline V gene data show CDR1 as SGHTA and CDR2 as FQGTGA. The CDR3 DNA reads TGTGCCAGCAGGCGGACTAGCGCAAACACCGGGGAGCTGTTTTTT. Protein product: CASRRTSANTGELFF.

The rearrangement joins TRBV6-1 to TRBJ1-4, with 9 positions matching TRBD1. V trimming: 7 bases; J trimming: 8 bases; junction bases outside the gene matches: 11. CDR3 length equals 15 residues. Germline CDR1 reads MNHNS; CDR2 reads SASEGT. The CDR3 sequence is CASNEGGTGREKLFF. The CDR3 region has the DNA TGTGCCAGCAACGAGGGGGGGACAGGGCGGGAAAAACTGTTTTTT.

This chain uses TRBV9 with TRBJ2-7, with TRBD1 identical over 11 bases. The germline gives CDR1 SGDLS, CDR2 YYNGEE. The CDR3 is 15 amino acids. Losses at the gene ends were 3 bases for V and 0 bases for J; bases not matched to a gene: 2. The CDR3 bases are TGTGCCAGCAGCGCCGGGACAGGGGGCTCCTACGAGCAGTACTTC. Residues: CASSAGTGGSYEQYF. Complete variable domain (other parts from reference TRBV9 and TRBJ2-7): DSGVTQTPKHLITATGQRVTLRCSPRSGDLSVYWYQQSLDQGLQFLIQYYNGEERAKGNILERFSAQQFPDLHSELNLSSLELGDSALYFCASSAGTGGSYEQYFGPGTRLTVT.

This clonotype was recorded at least ten times. The chain is built from TRBV7-2 and TRBJ2-2; 10 nucleotides agree with TRBD1. This CDR3 comprises 15 residues. Germline V CDR1 and CDR2: SGHTA, FQGNSA. Trimming took 6 bases from V and 4 from J; bases not matched to a gene: 5. The CDR3, as DNA: TGTGCCAGCAGTCCCGGGACAGGGGTCACCGGGGAGCTGTTTTTT. Translating gives CASSPGTGVTGELFF.

In the case of this clonotype: A clone one base away is much larger, so this may be a read error. CDR3: CASSFRDYADTGELFF. The CDR3 DNA is TGTGCCAGCAGCTTCCGGGACTACGCGGACACCGGGGAGCTGTTTTTT. The chain combines TRBV9 with TRBJ2-2, with 7 bases fitting TRBD2. The trim removed 4 bases at V and 3 bases at J, leaving 9 bases unmatched. The CDR3 spans 16 residues. Looked up from germline, CDR1 is SGDLS and CDR2 is YYNGEE.

This clonotype was seen many times. This rearrangement joins TRBV20-1 to TRBJ2-5; 10 positions agree with TRBD2. V lost 3 bases to trimming and J lost 7 bases; unmatched junction nucleotides: 8. CDR1 is DFQATT, CDR2 SNEGSKA, per germline (reference sequence). CDR3 length equals 14 residues. The CDR3 DNA sequence: TGCAGTGCTAGGGATGGACTAGCGGACGGGACCCAGTACTTC. Translation gives CSARDGLADGTQYF.

This clonotype was found many times. This chain connects TRBV5-4 to TRBJ2-1; maybe TRBD2 (5 bases). Deletions cut 4 bases from V and 2 bases from J, with 16 bases between. Germline lookup yields CDR1 SGHNT and CDR2 YYREEE (reference sequence). CDR3 length: 16 amino acids. DNA of the CDR3: TGTGCCAGCAGCCCTCAGCGGTTCACCACCTACAATGAGCAGTTCTTC. Protein: CASSPQRFTTYNEQFF.

This clonotype was counted at least ten times. The gene calls are TRBV5-1 and TRBJ1-5; TRBD1 might be the D (6 bases). Germline CDR1 reads SGHRS; CDR2 reads YFSETQ. The CDR3 contains 15 residues. The V gene lost 1 base and the J gene lost 9 bases, with 17 bases spanning the gap. The CDR3: CASSLTGTSNMPQHF. The CDR3 nucleotides read TGCGCCAGCAGCTTGACAGGGACCTCTAATATGCCCCAGCATTTT.

This clonotype was seen repeatedly, ten times or more. This chain uses TRBV7-2 with TRBJ2-3; possible D gene TRBD1, 5 bases. The CDR3 covers 16 residues. V was pared by 2 bases and J by 2 bases, with 14 bases between. Germline CDR1 reads SGHTA; CDR2 reads FQGNSA. The CDR3 DNA reads TGTGCCAGCAGCTTACAATGGACATTAGACACAGATACGCAGTATTTT. Protein: CASSLQWTLDTDTQYF.

The chain recombines TRBV2 with TRBJ2-1; 16 bases are a match to TRBD2. The length of the CDR3 is 16 residues. CDR1 SNHLY and CDR2 FYNNEI come from the germline V gene. Trimming cost V 6 bases and J 9 bases; bases outside gene matches: 8. CDR3 sequence reads: CASRGLAGGQRGEQFF. The CDR3 DNA sequence: TGTGCCAGCAGGGGACTAGCGGGGGGGCAACGAGGTGAGCAGTTCTTC.

V and J are TRBV2 and TRBJ2-7; D is perhaps TRBD2 (6 bases). Germline lookup yields CDR1 SNHLY and CDR2 FYNNEI. CDR3 size: 16 residues. Trimming stripped 2 bases from V and 3 bases from J, with 17 bases between. CDR3 sequence: CASSEPRGGRDYEQYF. The CDR3 coding sequence is TGTGCCAGCAGTGAACCCCGCGGAGGGCGCGACTACGAGCAGTACTTC.

The chain uses TRBV11-1 and TRBJ1-5, with TRBD1 as a possible D gene (6 bases). The CDR3 spans 15 residues. CDR1 SGHAT and CDR2 FQDESV come from the germline V gene (reference sequence). V was trimmed by 6 bases and J by 2 bases, leaving 14 bases between them. CDR3 sequence: CASRELTGGNQPQHF. CDR3 DNA: TGTGCCAGCAGGGAGTTGACAGGTGGCAATCAGCCCCAGCATTTT.

This clonotype has ten or more counts. This chain uses TRBV9 with TRBJ2-7; 8 bases agree with TRBD1. The length of the CDR3 is 16 residues. CDR1 and CDR2 (germline): SGDLS, YYNGEE. Trimming removed 3 bases from V and 0 bases from J; junction bases left unmatched: 8. CDR3 nucleotides: TGTGCCAGCAGCGCTGGAACCGGGACAGGCTCCTACGAGCAGTACTTC. Translation: CASSAGTGTGSYEQYF.

The genes are TRBV9 and TRBJ2-5, with TRBD2 matching 10 bases. The end of the DNA fits TRBJ2-1 better, so the J call may be wrong. Germline-derived CDR1 and CDR2 are SGDLS and YYNGEE. The CDR3 has 16 residues. The CDR3 sequence is CASSPSGGSSYNEQFF. In nucleotides, the CDR3 is TGTGCCAGCAGCCCTAGCGGGGGAAGCTCCTACAATGAGCAGTTCTTC.

The gene calls are TRBV7-9 and TRBJ2-3, with no clear D. This CDR3 comprises 8 residues. V gave up 11 bases and J gave up 12 bases, with 9 bases separating them. The germline V gene has CDR1 SEHNR and CDR2 FQNEAQ (reference sequence). In nucleotides, the CDR3 is TGTGCCCGCCGGGTTCAGTATTTT. Amino acids: CARRVQYF.

This clonotype was seen more than once but under ten times. CDR3 region: CASSFSGLNTEAFF. The DNA of the CDR3 is TGTGCCAGCAGTTTTTCGGGGTTGAACACTGAAGCTTTCTTT. The chain employs TRBV25-1 and TRBJ1-1; D unclear. Germline loops: CDR1 MGHDK, CDR2 SYGVNS. The CDR3 totals 14 residues. V shed 5 bases and J shed 0 bases, with 10 bases lying between them.

The chain joins TRBV15 to TRBJ1-3; D is uncertain. CDR1 and CDR2 from the germline V gene are LNHNV and YYDKDF (reference sequence). The CDR3 has 12 residues. The V gene lost 10 bases and the J gene lost 2 bases, with 9 bases spanning the gap. The CDR3: CASRSPGNTIYF. The DNA of the CDR3 is TGTGCCAGCAGGAGCCCTGGAAACACCATATATTTT.

This clonotype was detected a few times. V is TRBV28 and J is TRBJ1-2, with no clear D. Germline CDR1 is MDHEN and CDR2 is SYDVKM. The CDR3 is 13 residues long. The V end was cut by 5 bases, the J end by 5 bases, with 12 bases between. The chain's CDR3 is CASSPRDEYGYTF. Here the CDR3 DNA reads TGTGCCAGCAGTCCTCGAGACGAGTATGGCTACACCTTC.